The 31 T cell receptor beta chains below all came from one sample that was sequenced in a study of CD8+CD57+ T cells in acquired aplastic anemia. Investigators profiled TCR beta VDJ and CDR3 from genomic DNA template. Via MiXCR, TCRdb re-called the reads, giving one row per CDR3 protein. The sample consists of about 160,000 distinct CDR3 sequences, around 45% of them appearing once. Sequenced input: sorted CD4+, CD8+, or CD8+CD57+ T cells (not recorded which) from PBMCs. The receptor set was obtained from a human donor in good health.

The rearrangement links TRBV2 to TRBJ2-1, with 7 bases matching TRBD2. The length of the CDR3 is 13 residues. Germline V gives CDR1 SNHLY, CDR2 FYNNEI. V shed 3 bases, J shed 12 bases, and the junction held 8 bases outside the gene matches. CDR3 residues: CASSEGGGSPQFF. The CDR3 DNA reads TGTGCCAGCAGTGAGGGAGGCGGGAGTCCGCAGTTCTTC.

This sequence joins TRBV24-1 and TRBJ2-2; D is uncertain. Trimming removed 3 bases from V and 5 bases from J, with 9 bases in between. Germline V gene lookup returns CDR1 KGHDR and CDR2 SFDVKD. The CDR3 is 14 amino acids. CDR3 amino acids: CATSDPTRTGELFF. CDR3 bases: TGTGCCACCAGTGATCCCACCAGGACCGGGGAGCTGTTTTTT.

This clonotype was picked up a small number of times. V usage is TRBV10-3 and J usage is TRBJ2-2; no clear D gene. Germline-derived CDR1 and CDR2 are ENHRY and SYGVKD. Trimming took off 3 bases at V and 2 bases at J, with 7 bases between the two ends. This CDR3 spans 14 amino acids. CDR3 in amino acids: CAISDVINTGELFF. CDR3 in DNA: TGTGCCATCAGTGACGTAATAAACACCGGGGAGCTGTTTTTT.

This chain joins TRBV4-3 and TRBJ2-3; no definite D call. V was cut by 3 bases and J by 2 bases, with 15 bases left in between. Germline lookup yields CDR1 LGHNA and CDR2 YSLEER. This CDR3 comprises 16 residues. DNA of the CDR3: TGCGCCAGCAGCCAGACCCTTTCGGAAATCACAGATACGCAGTATTTT. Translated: CASSQTLSEITDTQYF.

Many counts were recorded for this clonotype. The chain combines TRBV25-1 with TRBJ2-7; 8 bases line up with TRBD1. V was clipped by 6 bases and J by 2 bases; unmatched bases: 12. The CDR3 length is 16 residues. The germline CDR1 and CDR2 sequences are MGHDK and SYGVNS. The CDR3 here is CASRSHPGQETYEQYF. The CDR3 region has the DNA TGTGCCAGCAGATCCCACCCGGGACAGGAGACCTACGAGCAGTACTTC.

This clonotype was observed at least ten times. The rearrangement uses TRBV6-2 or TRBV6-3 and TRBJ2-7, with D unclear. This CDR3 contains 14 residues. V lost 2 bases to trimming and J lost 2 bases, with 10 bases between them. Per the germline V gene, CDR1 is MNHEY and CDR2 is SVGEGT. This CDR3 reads CASSYRSSAYEQYF. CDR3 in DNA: TGTGCCAGCAGTTACCGGAGCTCGGCCTACGAGCAGTACTTC.

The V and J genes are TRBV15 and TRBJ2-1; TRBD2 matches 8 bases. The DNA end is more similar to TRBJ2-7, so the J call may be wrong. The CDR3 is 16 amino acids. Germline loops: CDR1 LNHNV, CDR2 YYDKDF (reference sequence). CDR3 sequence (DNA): TGTGCCACCAGCCGCACCGGGACTAGACAAGCCAATGAGCAGTACTTC. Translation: CATSRTGTRQANEQYF.

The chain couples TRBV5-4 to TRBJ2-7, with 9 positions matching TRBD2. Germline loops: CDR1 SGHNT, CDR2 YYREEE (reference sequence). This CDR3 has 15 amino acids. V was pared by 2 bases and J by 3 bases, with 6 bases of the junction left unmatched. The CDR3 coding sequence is TGTGCCAGCAGCTTAATGCGGGGGGGTTTCTACGAGCAGTACTTC. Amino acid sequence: CASSLMRGGFYEQYF.

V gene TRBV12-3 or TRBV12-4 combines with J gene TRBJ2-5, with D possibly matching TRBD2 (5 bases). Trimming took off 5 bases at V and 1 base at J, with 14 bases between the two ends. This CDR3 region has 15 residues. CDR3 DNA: TGTGCCAGCAGTCTCGAGGGATGGGGCCAAGAGACCCAGTACTTC. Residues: CASSLEGWGQETQYF.

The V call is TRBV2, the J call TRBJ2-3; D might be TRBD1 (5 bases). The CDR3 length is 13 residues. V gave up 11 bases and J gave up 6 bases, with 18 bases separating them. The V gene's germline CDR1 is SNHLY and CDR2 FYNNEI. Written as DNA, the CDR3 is TGTGCCCTATCGCCAGGGTCGACGGATACGCAGTATTTT. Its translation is CALSPGSTDTQYF.

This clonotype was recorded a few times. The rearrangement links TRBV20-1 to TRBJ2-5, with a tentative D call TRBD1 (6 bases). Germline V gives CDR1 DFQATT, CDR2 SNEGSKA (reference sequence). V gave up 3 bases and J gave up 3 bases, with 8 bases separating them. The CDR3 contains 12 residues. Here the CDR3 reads CSARDSKETQYF. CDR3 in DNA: TGCAGTGCTAGGGACAGTAAAGAGACCCAGTACTTC.

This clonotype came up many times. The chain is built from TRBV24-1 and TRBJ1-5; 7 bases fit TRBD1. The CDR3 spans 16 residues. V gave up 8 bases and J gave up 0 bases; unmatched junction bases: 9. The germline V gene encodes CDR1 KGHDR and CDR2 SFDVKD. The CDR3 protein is CATNNAGTDSNQPQHF. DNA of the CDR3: TGTGCCACCAACAACGCCGGGACAGATAGCAATCAGCCCCAGCATTTT.

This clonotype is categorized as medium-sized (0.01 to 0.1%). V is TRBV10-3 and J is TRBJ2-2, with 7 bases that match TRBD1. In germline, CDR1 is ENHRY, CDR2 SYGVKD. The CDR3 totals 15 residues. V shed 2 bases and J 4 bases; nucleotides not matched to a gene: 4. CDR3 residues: CAISEMTGPTGELFF. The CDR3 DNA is TGTGCCATCAGTGAGATGACAGGGCCCACCGGGGAGCTGTTTTTT.

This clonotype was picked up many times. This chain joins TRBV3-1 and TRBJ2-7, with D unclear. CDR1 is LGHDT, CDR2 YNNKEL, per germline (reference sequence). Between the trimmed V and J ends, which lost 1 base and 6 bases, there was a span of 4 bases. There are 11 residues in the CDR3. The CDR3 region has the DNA TGTGCCAGCAGCCAAGGGCCCGAGCAGTACTTC. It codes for CASSQGPEQYF.

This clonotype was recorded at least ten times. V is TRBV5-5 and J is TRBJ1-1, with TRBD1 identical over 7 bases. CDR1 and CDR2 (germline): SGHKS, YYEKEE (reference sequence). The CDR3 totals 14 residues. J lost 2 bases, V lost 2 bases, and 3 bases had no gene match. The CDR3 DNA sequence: TGTGCCAGCAGCTTTGCAGGGGGAAACACTGAAGCTTTCTTT. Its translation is CASSFAGGNTEAFF.

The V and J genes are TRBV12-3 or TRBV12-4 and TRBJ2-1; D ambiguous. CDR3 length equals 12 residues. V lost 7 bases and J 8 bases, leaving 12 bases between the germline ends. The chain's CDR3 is CASTPPGHEQFF. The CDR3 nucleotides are TGTGCCAGCACCCCCCCGGGCCATGAGCAGTTCTTC.

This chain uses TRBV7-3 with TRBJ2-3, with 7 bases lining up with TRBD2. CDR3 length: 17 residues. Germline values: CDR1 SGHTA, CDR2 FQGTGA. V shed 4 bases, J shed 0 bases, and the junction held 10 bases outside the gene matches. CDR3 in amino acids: CASSSPGLGRSTDTQYF. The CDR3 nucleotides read TGTGCCAGCAGCTCACCCGGACTAGGACGGAGCACAGATACGCAGTATTTT. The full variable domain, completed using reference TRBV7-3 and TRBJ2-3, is GAGVSQTPSNKVTEKGKYVELRCDPISGHTALYWYRQSLGQGPEFLIYFQGTGAADDSGLPNDRFFAVRPEGSVSTLKIQRTERGDSAVYLCASSSPGLGRSTDTQYFGPGTRLTVL.

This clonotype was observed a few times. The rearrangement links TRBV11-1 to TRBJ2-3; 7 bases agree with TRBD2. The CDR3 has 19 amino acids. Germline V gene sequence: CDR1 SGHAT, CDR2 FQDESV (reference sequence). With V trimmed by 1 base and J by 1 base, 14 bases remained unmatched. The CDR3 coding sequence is TGTGCCAGCAGCTTAGGGAGTAGCGGGCGGGGTTTTGGCACAGATACGCAGTATTTT. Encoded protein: CASSLGSSGRGFGTDTQYF.

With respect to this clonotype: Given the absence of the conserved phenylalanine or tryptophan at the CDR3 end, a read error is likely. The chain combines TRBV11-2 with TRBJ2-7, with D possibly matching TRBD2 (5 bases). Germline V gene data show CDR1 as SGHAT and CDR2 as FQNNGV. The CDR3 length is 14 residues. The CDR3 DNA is TGCGCCAGCAGCTTTTCACGGGGTTCCTACGAGCAGTACCTC. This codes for CASSFSRGSYEQYL.

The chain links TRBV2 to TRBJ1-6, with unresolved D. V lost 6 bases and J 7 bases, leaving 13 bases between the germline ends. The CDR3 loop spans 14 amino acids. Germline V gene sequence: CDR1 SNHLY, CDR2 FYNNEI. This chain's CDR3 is CASSTPFGNSPLHF. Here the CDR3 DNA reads TGTGCCAGCAGCACCCCCTTTGGAAATTCACCCCTCCACTTT.

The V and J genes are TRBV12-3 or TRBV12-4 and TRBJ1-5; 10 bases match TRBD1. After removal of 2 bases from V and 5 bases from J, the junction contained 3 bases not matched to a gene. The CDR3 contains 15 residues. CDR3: CASSLRGTGDQPQHF. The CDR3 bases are TGTGCCAGCAGTTTACGCGGGACAGGGGATCAGCCCCAGCATTTT.

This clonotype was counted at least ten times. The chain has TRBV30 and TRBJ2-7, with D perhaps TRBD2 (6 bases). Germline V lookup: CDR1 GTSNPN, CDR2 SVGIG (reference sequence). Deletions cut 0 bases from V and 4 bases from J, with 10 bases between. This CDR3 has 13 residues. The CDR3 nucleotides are TGTGCCTGGAGTGTCGGGAGAACGTACGAGCAGTACTTC. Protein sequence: CAWSVGRTYEQYF.

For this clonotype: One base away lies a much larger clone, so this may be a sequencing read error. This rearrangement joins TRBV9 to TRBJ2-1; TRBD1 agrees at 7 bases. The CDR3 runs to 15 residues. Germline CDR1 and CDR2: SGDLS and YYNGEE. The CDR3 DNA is TGTGCCGGCAGCGCACAGGGGCTGTCAATGACGCCGCAGTTCTTC. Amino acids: CAGSAQGLSMTPQFF.

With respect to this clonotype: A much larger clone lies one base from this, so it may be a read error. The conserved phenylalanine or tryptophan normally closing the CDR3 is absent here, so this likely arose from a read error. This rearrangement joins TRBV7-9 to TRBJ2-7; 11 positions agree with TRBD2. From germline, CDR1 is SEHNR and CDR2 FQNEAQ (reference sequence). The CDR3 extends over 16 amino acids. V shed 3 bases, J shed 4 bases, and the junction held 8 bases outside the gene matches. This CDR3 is CASSFGLGLADYEQYS. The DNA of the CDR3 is TGTGCCAGCAGCTTCGGGTTGGGACTAGCGGATTACGAGCAGTACTCC.

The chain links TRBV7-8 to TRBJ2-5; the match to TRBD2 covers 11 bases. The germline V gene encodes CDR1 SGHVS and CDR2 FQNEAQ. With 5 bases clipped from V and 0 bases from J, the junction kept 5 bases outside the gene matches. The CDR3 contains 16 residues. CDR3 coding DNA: TGTGCCAGCAGCCCGAGACTAGCGGGGAACCAAGAGACCCAGTACTTC. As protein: CASSPRLAGNQETQYF.

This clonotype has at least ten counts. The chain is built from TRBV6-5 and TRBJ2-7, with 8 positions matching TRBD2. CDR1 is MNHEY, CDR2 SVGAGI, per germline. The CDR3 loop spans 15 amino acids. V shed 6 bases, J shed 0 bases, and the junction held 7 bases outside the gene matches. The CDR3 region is CASRPIAGNSYEQYF. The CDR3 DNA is TGTGCCAGCAGGCCGATAGCGGGGAACTCCTACGAGCAGTACTTC.

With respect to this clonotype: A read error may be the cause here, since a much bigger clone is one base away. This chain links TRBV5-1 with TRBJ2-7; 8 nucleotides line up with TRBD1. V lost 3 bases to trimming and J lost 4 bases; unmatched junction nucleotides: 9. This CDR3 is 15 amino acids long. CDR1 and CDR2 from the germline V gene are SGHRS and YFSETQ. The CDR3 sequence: CASSSGQGATYEQYF. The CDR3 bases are TGCGCCAGCAGCTCGGGGCAGGGGGCCACATACGAGCAGTACTTC.

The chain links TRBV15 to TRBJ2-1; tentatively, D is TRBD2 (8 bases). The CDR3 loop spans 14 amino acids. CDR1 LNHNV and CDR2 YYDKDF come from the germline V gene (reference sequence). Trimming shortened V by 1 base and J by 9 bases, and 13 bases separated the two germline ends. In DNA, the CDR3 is TGTGCCACCAGCAGAGTCGGGGGGGACAGTGAGCAGTTCTTC. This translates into CATSRVGGDSEQFF.

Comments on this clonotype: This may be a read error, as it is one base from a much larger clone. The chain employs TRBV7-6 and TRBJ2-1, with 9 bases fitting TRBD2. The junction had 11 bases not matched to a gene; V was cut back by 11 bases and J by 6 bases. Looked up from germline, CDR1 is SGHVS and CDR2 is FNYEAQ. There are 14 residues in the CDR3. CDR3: CACKGLASLNEQFF. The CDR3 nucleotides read TGTGCCTGCAAGGGACTAGCATCCCTCAATGAGCAGTTCTTC.

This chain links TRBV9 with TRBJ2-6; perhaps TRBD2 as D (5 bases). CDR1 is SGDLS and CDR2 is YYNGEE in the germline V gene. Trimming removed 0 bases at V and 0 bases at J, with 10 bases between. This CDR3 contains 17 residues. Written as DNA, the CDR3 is TGTGCCAGCAGCGTAGCTACGGGGAGCTCTGGGGCCAACGTCCTGACTTTC. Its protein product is CASSVATGSSGANVLTF.

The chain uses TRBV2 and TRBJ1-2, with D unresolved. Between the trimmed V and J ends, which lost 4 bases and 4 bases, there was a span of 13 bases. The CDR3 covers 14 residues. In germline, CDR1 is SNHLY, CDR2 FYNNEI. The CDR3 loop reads CASSAVQNFYGYTF. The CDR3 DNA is TGTGCCAGCAGTGCTGTACAAAACTTCTATGGCTACACCTTC.